Below, one TCR beta chain is given with its context. CDR3 length: 14 residues. Unmatched junction bases numbered 8, after V lost 6 bases and J lost 6 bases. Germline assignment: CDR1 LNHDA and CDR2 SQIVND (reference sequence). RNA extraction was followed by reverse transcription into cDNA, which acted as the sequencing template. Profiled with immunoSEQ multiplex PCR; TCRdb holds only in-frame clones, not every one. The sample includes about 70,000 clones, under 55% of them seen just once. The data stem from a study of CD8+ T cells in alopecia areata. Sample: CD8+ T cells sorted from blood, taken at week 0. The receptor comes from a human donor with alopecia areata. This chain connects TRBV19 to TRBJ1-2, with TRBD1 identical over 9 bases. CDR3 nucleotide sequence: TGTGCCAGTAGCCCCCCGTGGACAGGGGATGGCTACACCTTC. It translates to CASSPPWTGDGYTF.